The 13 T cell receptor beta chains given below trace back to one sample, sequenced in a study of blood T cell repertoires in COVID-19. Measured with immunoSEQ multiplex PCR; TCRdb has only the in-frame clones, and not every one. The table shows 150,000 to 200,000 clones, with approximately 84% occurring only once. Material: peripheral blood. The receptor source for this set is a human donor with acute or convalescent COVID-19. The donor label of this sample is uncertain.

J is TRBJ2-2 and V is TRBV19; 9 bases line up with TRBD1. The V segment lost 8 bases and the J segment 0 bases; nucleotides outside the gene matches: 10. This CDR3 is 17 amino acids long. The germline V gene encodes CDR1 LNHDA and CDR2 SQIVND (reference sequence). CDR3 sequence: CASRRGQGPSNTGELFF. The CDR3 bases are TGTGCCAGTCGTCGCGGACAGGGGCCCTCGAACACCGGGGAGCTGTTTTTT.

The CDR3 here is CASSGGGNTGELFF. Written as DNA, the CDR3 is TGCGCCAGCAGTGGCGGGGGAAACACCGGGGAGCTGTTTTTT. The chain joins TRBV10-1 to TRBJ2-2; the match to TRBD2 covers 7 bases. After removal of 4 bases from V and 2 bases from J, the junction contained 1 base not matched to a gene. The CDR3 extends over 14 amino acids. Looked up from germline, CDR1 is WNHNN and CDR2 is SYGVQD (reference sequence).

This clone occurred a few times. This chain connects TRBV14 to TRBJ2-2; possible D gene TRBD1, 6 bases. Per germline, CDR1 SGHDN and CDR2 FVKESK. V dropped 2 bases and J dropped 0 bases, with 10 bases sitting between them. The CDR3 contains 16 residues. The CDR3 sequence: CASSQRTATNTGELFF. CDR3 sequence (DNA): TGTGCCAGCAGCCAAAGGACAGCTACGAACACCGGGGAGCTGTTTTTT.

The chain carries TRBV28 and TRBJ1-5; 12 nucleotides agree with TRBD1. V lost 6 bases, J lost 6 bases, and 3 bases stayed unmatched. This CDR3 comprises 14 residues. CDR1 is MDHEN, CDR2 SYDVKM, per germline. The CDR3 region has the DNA TGTGCCAGCAGGCCGGGACAGGGGGCTCAGCCCCAGCATTTT. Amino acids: CASRPGQGAQPQHF.

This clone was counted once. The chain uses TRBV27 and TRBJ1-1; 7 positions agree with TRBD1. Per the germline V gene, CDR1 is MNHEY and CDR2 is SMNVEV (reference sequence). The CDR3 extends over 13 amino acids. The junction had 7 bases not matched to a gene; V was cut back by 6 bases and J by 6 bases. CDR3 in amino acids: CASRRQGIAEAFF. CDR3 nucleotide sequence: TGTGCCAGCAGACGACAGGGAATTGCTGAAGCTTTCTTT.

The CDR3 reads CASSPTGPTEAFF. In nucleotides, the CDR3 is TGTGCCAGCAGCCCGACAGGGCCCACTGAAGCTTTCTTT. The chain recombines TRBV2 with TRBJ1-1, with TRBD1 matching 7 bases. The CDR3 consists of 13 residues. The V gene end was trimmed by 6 bases and the J gene end by 4 bases; junction bases not matched to a gene: 5. CDR1 is SNHLY and CDR2 is FYNNEI in the germline V gene.

The CDR3 bases are TGTGCCAGCAGCATGACTAGCGCCCACTATAATGAGCAGTTCTTC. It specifies CASSMTSAHYNEQFF. The chain carries TRBV9 and TRBJ2-1; 8 positions agree with TRBD2. The ends lost 4 bases at V and 7 bases at J; junction bases unmatched: 10. The CDR3 contains 15 residues. Germline V gene lookup returns CDR1 SGDLS and CDR2 YYNGEE.

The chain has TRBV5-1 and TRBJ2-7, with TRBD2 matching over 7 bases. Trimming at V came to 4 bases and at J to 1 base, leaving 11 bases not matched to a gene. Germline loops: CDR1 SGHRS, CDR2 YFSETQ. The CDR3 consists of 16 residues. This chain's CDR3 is CASSPFGGSSSYEQYF. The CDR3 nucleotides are TGCGCCAGCAGCCCGTTCGGGGGGTCGAGTTCCTACGAGCAGTACTTC.

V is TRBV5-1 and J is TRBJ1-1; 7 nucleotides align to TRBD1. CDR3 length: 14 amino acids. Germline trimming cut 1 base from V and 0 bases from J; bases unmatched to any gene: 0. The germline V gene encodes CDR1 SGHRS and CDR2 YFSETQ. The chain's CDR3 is CASSLTGVNTEAFF. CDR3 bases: TGCGCCAGCAGCTTGACAGGGGTGAACACTGAAGCTTTCTTT. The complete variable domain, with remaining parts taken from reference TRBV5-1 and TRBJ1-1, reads KAGVTQTPRYLIKTRGQQVTLSCSPISGHRSVSWYQQTPGQGLQFLFEYFSETQRNKGNFPGRFSGRQFSNSRSEMNVSTLELGDSALYLCASSLTGVNTEAFFGQGTRLTVV.

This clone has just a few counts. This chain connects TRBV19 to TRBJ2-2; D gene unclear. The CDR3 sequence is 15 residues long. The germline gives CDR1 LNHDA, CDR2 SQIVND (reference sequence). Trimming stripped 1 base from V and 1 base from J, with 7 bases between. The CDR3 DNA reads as TGTGCCAGTAGTATAGGGGCTATGAACACCGGGGAGCTGTTTTTT. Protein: CASSIGAMNTGELFF.

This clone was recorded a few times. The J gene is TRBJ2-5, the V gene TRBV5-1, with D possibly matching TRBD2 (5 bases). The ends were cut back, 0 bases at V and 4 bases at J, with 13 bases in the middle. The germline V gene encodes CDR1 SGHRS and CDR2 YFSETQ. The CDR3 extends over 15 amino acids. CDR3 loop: CASSLGTGTRETQYF. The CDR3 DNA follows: TGCGCCAGCAGCTTGGGGACTGGTACAAGAGAGACCCAGTACTTC. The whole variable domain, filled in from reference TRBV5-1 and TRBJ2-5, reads KAGVTQTPRYLIKTRGQQVTLSCSPISGHRSVSWYQQTPGQGLQFLFEYFSETQRNKGNFPGRFSGRQFSNSRSEMNVSTLELGDSALYLCASSLGTGTRETQYFGPGTRLLVL.

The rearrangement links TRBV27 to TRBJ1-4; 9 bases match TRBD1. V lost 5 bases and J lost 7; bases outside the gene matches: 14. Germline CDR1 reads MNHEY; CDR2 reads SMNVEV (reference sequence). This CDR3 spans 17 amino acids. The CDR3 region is CASSRLLDRGIGEKLFF. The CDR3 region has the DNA TGTGCCAGCAGTCGACTACTGGACAGGGGTATCGGTGAAAAACTGTTTTTT.

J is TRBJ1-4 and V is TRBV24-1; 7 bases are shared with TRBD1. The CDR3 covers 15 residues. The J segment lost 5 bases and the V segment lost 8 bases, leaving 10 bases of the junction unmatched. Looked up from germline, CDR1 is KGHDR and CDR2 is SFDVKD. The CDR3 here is CATKNQGGPNEKLFF. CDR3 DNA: TGTGCCACCAAAAATCAGGGGGGACCAAATGAAAAACTGTTTTTT.